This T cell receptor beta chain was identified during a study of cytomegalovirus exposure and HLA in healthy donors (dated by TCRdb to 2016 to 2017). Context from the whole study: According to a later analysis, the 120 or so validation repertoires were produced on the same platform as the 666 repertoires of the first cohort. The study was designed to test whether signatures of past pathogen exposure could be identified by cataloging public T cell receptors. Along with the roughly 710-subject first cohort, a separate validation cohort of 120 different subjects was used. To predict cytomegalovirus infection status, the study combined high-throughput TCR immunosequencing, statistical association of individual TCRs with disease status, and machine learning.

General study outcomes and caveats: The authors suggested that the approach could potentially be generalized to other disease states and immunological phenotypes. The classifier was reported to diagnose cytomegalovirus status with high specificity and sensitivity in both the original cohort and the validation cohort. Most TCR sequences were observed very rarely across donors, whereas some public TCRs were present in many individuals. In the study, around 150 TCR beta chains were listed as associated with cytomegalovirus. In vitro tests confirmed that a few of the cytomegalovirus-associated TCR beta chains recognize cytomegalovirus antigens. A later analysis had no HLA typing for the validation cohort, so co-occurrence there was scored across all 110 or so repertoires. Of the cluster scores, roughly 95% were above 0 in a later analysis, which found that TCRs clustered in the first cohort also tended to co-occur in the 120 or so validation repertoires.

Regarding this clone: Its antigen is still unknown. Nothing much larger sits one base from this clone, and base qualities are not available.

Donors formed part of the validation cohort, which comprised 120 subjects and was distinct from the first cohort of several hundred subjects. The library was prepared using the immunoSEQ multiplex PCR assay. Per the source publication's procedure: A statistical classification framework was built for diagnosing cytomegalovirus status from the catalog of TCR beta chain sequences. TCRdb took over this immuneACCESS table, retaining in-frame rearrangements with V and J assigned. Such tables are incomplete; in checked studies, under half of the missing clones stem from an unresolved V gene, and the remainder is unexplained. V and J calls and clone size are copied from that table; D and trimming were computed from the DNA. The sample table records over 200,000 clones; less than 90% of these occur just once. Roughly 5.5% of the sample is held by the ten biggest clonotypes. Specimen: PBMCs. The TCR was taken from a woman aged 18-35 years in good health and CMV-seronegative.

The CDR3 in this case is CASSLTGAPHEQYF. The DNA sequence is given as TGTGCCAGCAGCTTGACAGGGGCCCCCCACGAGCAGTACTTC. The chain employs TRBV5-8 and TRBJ2-7; the junction holds 7 bases that match TRBD1. Including the terminal cysteine and phenylalanine, the CDR3 comprises 14 residues. The retained sequence is limited to the CDR3, 42 bases, with the frame set at the first base. The germline V gene gives CDR1 as SGHTS and CDR2 as YDEGEE. Trimming leaves V shorter by 1 base and J shorter by 5 bases, with the junction holding 6 bases beyond the gene matches.